Shown below are 2 T cell receptor beta chains from a single sample sequenced in a study of cytomegalovirus exposure and HLA in healthy donors. The primer mix had 60 Vbeta and 13 Jbeta primers. Sequencing was performed with immunoSEQ multiplex PCR; in TCRdb, only in-frame clones are kept and a portion is missing. The data contain roughly 150,000 clones, roughly two thirds of them seen just once; the ten biggest clones take up about 5%. The sample taken for sequencing was PBMCs. The receptors were gathered from a young woman in good health and CMV-seropositive.

This chain uses TRBV7-8 with TRBJ2-7, with D uncertain. V was clipped by 5 bases and J by 4 bases, with 12 bases between them. The CDR3 length is 13 residues. Germline V gene lookup returns CDR1 SGHVS and CDR2 FQNEAQ. Here the CDR3 reads CASSPYSSYEQYF. For the CDR3, the DNA is TGTGCCAGCAGCCCCTACTCGTCGTACGAGCAGTACTTC.

The V and J genes are TRBV11-2 and TRBJ2-7; D might be TRBD2 (7 bases). CDR3 length: 15 residues. The V gene lost 2 bases and the J gene lost 8 bases, with 19 bases spanning the gap. Germline V lookup: CDR1 SGHAT, CDR2 FQNNGV. Written as DNA, the CDR3 is TGTGCCAGCAGCTTAACTTCGGGGGGCCCCCGTCAGCAGTACTTC. Its protein product is CASSLTSGGPRQQYF.